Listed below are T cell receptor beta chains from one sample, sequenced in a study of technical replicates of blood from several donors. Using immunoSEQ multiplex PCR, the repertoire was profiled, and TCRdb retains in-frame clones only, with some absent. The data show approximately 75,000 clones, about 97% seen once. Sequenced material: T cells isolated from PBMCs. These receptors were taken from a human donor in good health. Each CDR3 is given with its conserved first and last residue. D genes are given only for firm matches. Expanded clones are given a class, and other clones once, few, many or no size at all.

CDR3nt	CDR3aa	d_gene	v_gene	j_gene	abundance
TGTGCCAGTAGTCCGATCAGGGACAGCTTTCCCTACGAGCAGTACTTC	CASSPIRDSFPYEQYF	TRBD1	TRBV19	TRBJ2-7	.
TGTGCCAAGGGGGAGGGCCAACGGCAGTACTTC	CAKGEGQRQYF	.	TRBV11-3	TRBJ2-7	.
TGTGCCTGGAGCCGGGAGGACGGAACTGAAGCTTTCTTT	CAWSREDGTEAFF	.	TRBV30	TRBJ1-1	.
TGTGCCTGGAGTTGGGGGGCTAACTATGGCTACACCTTC	CAWSWGANYGYTF	.	TRBV30	TRBJ1-2	.
TGTGCCAGCAGCGGTAACCGGGACAGGTACGCTGGTGGCTACACCTTC	CASSGNRDRYAGGYTF	TRBD1	TRBV9	TRBJ1-2	.
TGTGCCAGCAGCCCAAGCGGGAATGGCTACACCTTC	CASSPSGNGYTF	.	TRBV7-9	TRBJ1-2	.
TGTGCCAGCACGGTTTACACTGAAGCTTTCTTT	CASTVYTEAFF	.	TRBV6-1	TRBJ1-1	.
TGTGCCAGCAGCTTGTTCGATGAGCAGTTCTTC	CASSLFDEQFF	.	TRBV5-6	TRBJ2-1	.
TGTGCCAGCAGCGTAGGACAGATAAGCTACGAGCAGTACTTC	CASSVGQISYEQYF	.	TRBV9	TRBJ2-7	.
TGTGCCAGCAGCTTTCCGGGACAGCGCCCTACCAACGAGCAGTACTTC	CASSFPGQRPTNEQYF	TRBD1	TRBV7-3	TRBJ2-7	.
TGCGCCAGCAGCCAAGTATACGGGGTGGGAGAGACCCAGTACTTC	CASSQVYGVGETQYF	.	TRBV4-3	TRBJ2-5	.
TGTGCCAGCAGTGCCCTTAGGTTCGGGGGCTACACCTTC	CASSALRFGGYTF	.	TRBV2	TRBJ1-2	.
TGTGCCTGGAGTCCCGACAGGGGCTCCTACGAGCAGTACTTC	CAWSPDRGSYEQYF	TRBD1	TRBV30	TRBJ2-7	once
TGTGCCAGCAGTTACCGCGCCCCCGCCAACTTTGGCTACACCTTC	CASSYRAPANFGYTF	.	TRBV6-5	TRBJ1-2	.
TGTGCCAGCAGTTCCATAGAGGGCGGCTCTGGAAACACCATATATTTT	CASSSIEGGSGNTIYF	.	TRBV27	TRBJ1-3	.
TGTGCCAGCAGTTACTCGTACGGGTTAAACACCATATATTTT	CASSYSYGLNTIYF	.	TRBV6-5	TRBJ1-3	.
TGTGCCAGCAGCTTGTACAGGGGGCAGGCGGAGACCCAGTACTTC	CASSLYRGQAETQYF	TRBD1	TRBV6-5	TRBJ2-5	.
TGTGCCAGCAGCGTAGAAGGGGGTCAGCAGTACTTC	CASSVEGGQQYF	.	TRBV9	TRBJ2-7	.
TGTGCCAGCAGCAACGCCGGGACAGGGGTCCAGCCCCAGCATTTT	CASSNAGTGVQPQHF	TRBD1	TRBV5-6	TRBJ1-5	.
TGTGCCAGCAGCTTCGTCAGGGTCGCTGGCTACACCTTC	CASSFVRVAGYTF	.	TRBV7-8	TRBJ1-2	.
TGTGCCAGCAGCTTAGCGGCCGAGGGTCGATACGAGCAGTACTTC	CASSLAAEGRYEQYF	.	TRBV7-2	TRBJ2-7	.
TGTGCCAGTAGTGGGCCGGGACAGGCCAATGAGCAGTTCTTC	CASSGPGQANEQFF	TRBD1	TRBV19	TRBJ2-1	.
TGTGCCAGTAGGACTAGCGGGAATAGGGGTGAGCAGTTCTTC	CASRTSGNRGEQFF	TRBD2	TRBV19	TRBJ2-1	.
TGTGCCACCAGCCTACGAGTCGGGAACACTGAAGCTTTCTTT	CATSLRVGNTEAFF	.	TRBV15	TRBJ1-1	.
TGTGCCAGCAGTCTTGGGACATCCTACGAGCAGTACTTC	CASSLGTSYEQYF	.	TRBV27	TRBJ2-7	.
TGTGCCAGCAGCCAAAATACTTATGGCTACACCTTC	CASSQNTYGYTF	.	TRBV6-5	TRBJ1-2	.
TGTGCCAGCAGTCACGACAGCTCTGGGGCCAACGTCCTGACTTTC	CASSHDSSGANVLTF	.	TRBV6-4	TRBJ2-6	.
TGCGCCAGCAGCCCAATCGGGACAGGGAACACCGGGGAGCTGTTTTTT	CASSPIGTGNTGELFF	TRBD1	TRBV4-3	TRBJ2-2	.
TGCGCCAGCAGCTTGAACTCGGGGAGAGGGGCCAACGTCCTGACTTTC	CASSLNSGRGANVLTF	.	TRBV5-1	TRBJ2-6	once
TGTGCCAGCCGGGGAAATGAAAAACTGTTTTTT	CASRGNEKLFF	.	TRBV6-5	TRBJ1-4	once
TGTGCCAGCAGTACCAGACAGGGTAACTATGGCTACACCTTC	CASSTRQGNYGYTF	TRBD1	TRBV6-6	TRBJ1-2	once